This T cell receptor (beta chain) emerged from a study of identical twins. Overall study findings and caveats: For out-of-frame alpha sequences shared by twins, low generation probability was in excess. High-abundance cord blood beta clonotypes had fewer insertions; memory repertoires showed none.

This clonotype turned up a few times. The antigen remains unidentified. Using its own MiXCR run on the 5' RACE reads, TCRdb lists one record per CDR3 protein. The sample lists about 470,000 distinct CDR3 sequences, less than 25% occurring once. The same sample was also studied in work on T cells expressing NK-cell markers. That source notes: Among a few donors, these clonotypes also ranked first in the CD3+CD56-NKG2C+ fraction.

The origin of this receptor is a woman younger than 30 in good health. Sequences were obtained from CD4+ T cells sorted from blood.

CDR3 protein: CASSQYGYGGASTDTQYF. The CDR3 coding sequence is TGTGCCAGCAGCCAATACGGTTATGGCGGCGCGAGCACAGATACGCAGTATTTT. This sequence joins TRBV3-1 and TRBJ2-3; D is ambiguous. The germline gives CDR1 LGHDT, CDR2 YNNKEL (reference sequence). V lost 2 bases and J 0 bases, leaving 18 bases between the germline ends. There are 18 residues in the CDR3.